Reported below is one TCR beta chain. V lost 5 bases, J lost 7 bases, and 9 bases lay in between. The CDR3 covers 11 residues. CDR1 SGHTA and CDR2 FQGNSA come from the germline V gene. The sample belongs to a study of OX40 agonist ivuxolimab in advanced cancers. The repertoire was sequenced with immunoSEQ multiplex PCR; TCRdb's copy has only in-frame clones and lacks some. This table holds roughly 150,000 clones, around 94% found once. The sequence was obtained from an adult with an advanced solid tumor such as melanoma, head and neck, liver or kidney cancer. The sequencing used CD4+ or CD8+ T cells sorted from blood, collected in a trial of the OX40 agonist ivuxolimab. This chain connects TRBV7-2 to TRBJ2-7, with D perhaps matching TRBD2 (6 bases). CDR3 bases: TGTGCCAGCAGCGGACGGGGGGAGCAGTACTTC. Protein product: CASSGRGEQYF. Looking up the rest from reference TRBV7-2 and TRBJ2-7 gives the full variable domain: GAGVSQSPSNKVTEKGKDVELRCDPISGHTALYWYRQSLGQGLEFLIYFQGNSAPDKSGLPSDRFSAERTGGSVSTLTIQRTQQEDSAVYLCASSGRGEQYFGPGTRLTVT.